What follows are 26 T cell receptor beta chains derived from one specimen sequenced in a study of cytomegalovirus exposure and HLA in healthy donors. The PCR employed 60 Vbeta primers together with 13 Jbeta primers. Sequenced by immunoSEQ multiplex PCR; TCRdb stores in-frame clones only, minus some. Among over 100,000 clones listed, roughly 79% were seen once. Material for sequencing was PBMCs. The origin of the receptors is a woman aged 40 to 50 in good health and CMV-seronegative.

The chain is built from TRBV5-1 and TRBJ2-5; 7 bases are shared with TRBD1. V shed 4 bases and J 2 bases; nucleotides not matched to a gene: 5. Germline lookup yields CDR1 SGHRS and CDR2 YFSETQ. The CDR3 contains 14 residues. CDR3 sequence reads: CASSQGQPQETQYF. DNA for the CDR3: TGCGCCAGCAGCCAGGGACAGCCACAAGAGACCCAGTACTTC. Drawing the rest from reference TRBV5-1 and TRBJ2-5, the complete variable domain is KAGVTQTPRYLIKTRGQQVTLSCSPISGHRSVSWYQQTPGQGLQFLFEYFSETQRNKGNFPGRFSGRQFSNSRSEMNVSTLELGDSALYLCASSQGQPQETQYFGPGTRLLVL.

V is TRBV5-5 and J is TRBJ1-2; TRBD1 might be the D (6 bases). Trimming pared 4 bases from V and 5 bases from J, leaving 15 bases between. Per the germline V gene, CDR1 is SGHKS and CDR2 is YYEKEE (reference sequence). CDR3 length: 14 amino acids. Written as DNA, the CDR3 is TGTGCCAGCAGCCCTTCGGCAGGGGAGTATGGCTACACCTTC. Translated: CASSPSAGEYGYTF.

This clone occurred a few times. The V call is TRBV19, the J call TRBJ1-2; 9 bases are a match to TRBD1. V shed 7 bases, J shed 4 bases, and the junction held 4 bases outside the gene matches. CDR1 is LNHDA, CDR2 SQIVND, per germline (reference sequence). The CDR3 sequence is 13 residues long. The chain's CDR3 is CASIADRGYGYTF. The CDR3 DNA sequence: TGTGCCAGTATCGCGGACAGGGGCTATGGCTACACCTTC. Supplemented by reference TRBV19 and TRBJ1-2, the full variable domain reads DGGITQSPKYLFRKEGQNVTLSCEQNLNHDAMYWYRQDPGQGLRLIYYSQIVNDFQKGDIAEGYSVSREKKESFPLTVTSAQKNPTAFYLCASIADRGYGYTFGSGTRLTVV.

This clone showed up just once. The J gene is TRBJ1-4, the V gene TRBV27; 9 nucleotides match TRBD1. The CDR3 contains 15 residues. J was trimmed by 5 bases and V by 0 bases; bases with no gene match: 1. Per the germline V gene, CDR1 is MNHEY and CDR2 is SMNVEV (reference sequence). CDR3 nucleotide sequence: TGTGCCAGCAGTTTATCAGGGACAGGGAATGAAAAACTGTTTTTT. Translation gives CASSLSGTGNEKLFF.

The V call is TRBV30, the J call TRBJ1-2; the D gene is possibly TRBD1 (5 bases). This CDR3 contains 13 residues. The ends were cut back, 3 bases at V and 8 bases at J, with 16 bases in the middle. Germline V gene lookup returns CDR1 GTSNPN and CDR2 SVGIG (reference sequence). For the CDR3, the DNA is TGTGCCTGGAGCTCCTATGGGGCAGAGGGCTACACCTTC. It codes for CAWSSYGAEGYTF.

The rearrangement joins TRBV2 to TRBJ1-3, with TRBD1 matching 10 bases. Trimming took 0 bases from V and 3 from J; bases not matched to a gene: 2. CDR3 length equals 16 residues. CDR1 and CDR2 from the germline V gene are SNHLY and FYNNEI. The CDR3 DNA reads TGTGCCAGCAGTGAAGCTCGGACAGGGGGTGGAAACACCATATATTTT. As protein: CASSEARTGGGNTIYF.

The CDR3 here is CASSLLGQGVSEAFF. The DNA for the CDR3 is TGTGCCAGCAGCTTACTAGGACAGGGGGTTTCTGAAGCTTTCTTT. The genes are TRBV7-6 and TRBJ1-1; 10 bases are shared with TRBD1. V gave up 2 bases and J gave up 6 bases; unmatched junction bases: 6. CDR3 length: 15 amino acids. Germline V gene sequence: CDR1 SGHVS, CDR2 FNYEAQ.

This rearrangement joins TRBV6-5 to TRBJ1-1; D gene unclear. CDR1 and CDR2 (germline): MNHEY, SVGAGI. This CDR3 has 12 amino acids. V gave up 8 bases and J gave up 2 bases, with 9 bases separating them. CDR3 region: CASRPGNTEAFF. CDR3 in DNA: TGTGCCAGCCGCCCAGGAAACACTGAAGCTTTCTTT.

The table lists this clone with a few counts. The chain links TRBV5-1 to TRBJ2-5; TRBD2 agrees at 8 bases. CDR3 length: 14 residues. Germline trimming cut 3 bases from V and 1 base from J; bases unmatched to any gene: 2. The V gene's germline CDR1 is SGHRS and CDR2 YFSETQ. CDR3 region: CASSSGGPQETQYF. DNA for the CDR3: TGCGCCAGCAGCTCGGGGGGGCCCCAAGAGACCCAGTACTTC.

The rearrangement joins TRBV30 to TRBJ1-2; D gene unclear. V dropped 3 bases and J dropped 2 bases, with 10 bases sitting between them. This CDR3 has 13 amino acids. Germline V CDR1 and CDR2: GTSNPN, SVGIG (reference sequence). The DNA for the CDR3 is TGTGCCTGGAGGCGGGGAGGGAACTATGGCTACACCTTC. Translating it yields CAWRRGGNYGYTF.

The rearrangement uses TRBV7-6 and TRBJ2-5; TRBD2 matches at 7 bases. CDR3 size: 15 residues. CDR1 and CDR2 (germline): SGHVS, FNYEAQ. After removal of 4 bases from V and 5 bases from J, the junction contained 10 bases not matched to a gene. Here the CDR3 reads CASSSRLAGAETQYF. Here the CDR3 DNA reads TGTGCCAGCAGCTCCCGACTAGCTGGTGCCGAGACCCAGTACTTC.

This clone is a singleton in its sample. V usage is TRBV29-1 and J usage is TRBJ2-1; 10 bases align to TRBD2. The CDR3 length is 14 residues. Germline CDR1 SQVTM, CDR2 ANQGSEA. Unmatched junction bases numbered 7, after V lost 7 bases and J lost 4 bases. The CDR3 loop is CSAEGLARYNEQFF. The CDR3 nucleotides read TGCAGCGCCGAGGGACTAGCGCGGTACAATGAGCAGTTCTTC.

Only one count was recorded for this clone. This rearrangement joins TRBV25-1 to TRBJ2-3; maybe TRBD1 (6 bases). The CDR3 sequence is 14 residues long. Trimming took off 6 bases at V and 2 bases at J, with 12 bases between the two ends. The V gene's germline CDR1 is MGHDK and CDR2 SYGVNS. The CDR3 DNA sequence: TGTGCCAGCAGGGACAGCTACATCACAGATACGCAGTATTTT. It specifies CASRDSYITDTQYF.

The chain links TRBV7-6 to TRBJ2-2; D perhaps matches TRBD1 (6 bases). Per germline, CDR1 SGHVS and CDR2 FNYEAQ. CDR3 size: 13 residues. Trimming took 5 bases from V and 4 from J, leaving 8 bases between them. CDR3 amino acids: CASSSRGTGELFF. CDR3 bases: TGTGCCAGCAGCAGCAGGGGCACCGGGGAGCTGTTTTTT.

The table lists this clone with a count of one. DNA for the CDR3: TGTGCCAGCAACGCCGCGAGGGCAGGGGGCGAAAGGGGCTGGGGAGCTAACTATGGCTACACCTTC. This translates into CASNAARAGGERGWGANYGYTF. V and J are TRBV2 and TRBJ1-2; 8 bases match TRBD1. Germline values: CDR1 SNHLY, CDR2 FYNNEI. V was pared by 7 bases and J by 0 bases, with 28 bases of the junction left unmatched. The CDR3 consists of 22 residues.

V and J are TRBV15 and TRBJ2-1, with 7 bases matching TRBD2. In germline, CDR1 is LNHNV, CDR2 YYDKDF (reference sequence). After removal of 0 bases from V and 15 bases from J, the junction contained 8 bases not matched to a gene. This CDR3 comprises 13 residues. CDR3 region: CATSRDFPGGRFF. The CDR3 coding sequence is TGTGCCACCAGCAGAGATTTCCCGGGCGGGAGGTTCTTC.

The chain carries TRBV19 and TRBJ1-3; TRBD1 matches at 7 bases. After removal of 4 bases from V and 0 bases from J, the junction contained 6 bases not matched to a gene. The CDR3 spans 16 residues. From germline, CDR1 is LNHDA and CDR2 SQIVND (reference sequence). CDR3 DNA: TGTGCCAGTAGTACCGGAGGACAGGCCTCTGGAAACACCATATATTTT. Its protein is CASSTGGQASGNTIYF.

This clone was observed a handful of times. The CDR3: CASSLDQTVLYGYTF. DNA for the CDR3: TGCGCCAGCAGCTTGGACCAGACAGTTCTCTATGGCTACACCTTC. This chain joins TRBV5-1 and TRBJ1-2, with D maybe TRBD1 (5 bases). CDR1 and CDR2 from the germline V gene are SGHRS and YFSETQ. The CDR3 totals 15 residues. V lost 0 bases and J 4 bases, leaving 13 bases between the germline ends. Full variable domain (remainder filled in from reference TRBV5-1 and TRBJ1-2): KAGVTQTPRYLIKTRGQQVTLSCSPISGHRSVSWYQQTPGQGLQFLFEYFSETQRNKGNFPGRFSGRQFSNSRSEMNVSTLELGDSALYLCASSLDQTVLYGYTFGSGTRLTVV.

J is TRBJ2-7 and V is TRBV5-4, with 15 bases identical to TRBD2. Germline V gives CDR1 SGHNT, CDR2 YYREEE (reference sequence). The CDR3 has 15 residues. Trimming removed 3 bases from V and 9 bases from J; junction bases left unmatched: 7. As DNA, the CDR3 is TGTGCCAGCAGCTCTACCGGGACTAGCGGGGGGATGCAGTACTTC. The encoded protein is CASSSTGTSGGMQYF. The entire variable domain, with the rest obtained from reference TRBV5-4 and TRBJ2-7, is as follows: ETGVTQSPTHLIKTRGQQVTLRCSSQSGHNTVSWYQQALGQGPQFIFQYYREEENGRGNFPPRFSGLQFPNYSSELNVNALELDDSALYLCASSSTGTSGGMQYFGPGTRLTVT.

V usage is TRBV6-5 and J usage is TRBJ2-5; 8 bases are shared with TRBD1. The CDR3 loop spans 14 amino acids. Germline loops: CDR1 MNHEY, CDR2 SVGAGI. V was clipped by 5 bases and J by 4 bases; unmatched bases: 6. DNA of the CDR3: TGTGCCAGCAGTCTTGGACAGGGACTAGAGACCCAGTACTTC. The encoded protein is CASSLGQGLETQYF.

The chain uses TRBV7-8 and TRBJ1-1, with D possibly being TRBD1 (6 bases). The CDR3 length is 13 residues. The V end was cut by 1 base, the J end by 6 bases, with 9 bases between. Germline CDR1 is SGHVS and CDR2 is FQNEAQ. This CDR3 reads CASSLGTVSEAFF. The CDR3 nucleotides are TGTGCCAGCAGCTTAGGGACAGTCTCTGAAGCTTTCTTT.

As DNA, the CDR3 is TGTGCCAGCAGCTCCGAAGTCCGGACTGAAGCTTTCTTT. Its translation is CASSSEVRTEAFF. The gene calls are TRBV11-3 and TRBJ1-1, with unresolved D. V lost 4 bases, J lost 5 bases, and 11 bases lay in between. CDR3 length: 13 amino acids. Germline CDR1 SGHNT, CDR2 YENEEA.

The rearrangement uses TRBV5-4 and TRBJ2-3; 15 positions agree with TRBD2. This CDR3 has 17 residues. From germline, CDR1 is SGHNT and CDR2 YYREEE (reference sequence). V shed 4 bases, J shed 4 bases, and the junction held 7 bases outside the gene matches. The CDR3 sequence is CASSPGTSGGMPDTQYF. Written as DNA, the CDR3 is TGTGCCAGCAGCCCGGGGACTAGCGGGGGGATGCCAGATACGCAGTATTTT.

The chain is built from TRBV5-4 and TRBJ2-7; 8 nucleotides align to TRBD1. The ends lost 4 bases at V and 2 bases at J; junction bases unmatched: 8. Germline assignment: CDR1 SGHNT and CDR2 YYREEE (reference sequence). CDR3 length: 15 residues. The CDR3 is CASSGPGQVPYEQYF. CDR3 bases: TGTGCCAGCAGCGGACCGGGACAGGTGCCCTACGAGCAGTACTTC. The whole variable domain, remainder taken from reference TRBV5-4 and TRBJ2-7, is ETGVTQSPTHLIKTRGQQVTLRCSSQSGHNTVSWYQQALGQGPQFIFQYYREEENGRGNFPPRFSGLQFPNYSSELNVNALELDDSALYLCASSGPGQVPYEQYFGPGTRLTVT.

V usage is TRBV7-6 and J usage is TRBJ1-6; 7 bases are shared with TRBD1. V shed 6 bases and J 8 bases; nucleotides not matched to a gene: 4. Germline assignment: CDR1 SGHVS and CDR2 FNYEAQ. The CDR3 extends over 13 amino acids. In DNA, the CDR3 is TGTGCCAGCAGGGGGGACAGTTATTCACCCCTCCACTTT. Its protein product is CASRGDSYSPLHF. The complete variable domain, with remaining parts taken from reference TRBV7-6 and TRBJ1-6, reads GAGVSQSPRYKVTKRGQDVALRCDPISGHVSLYWYRQALGQGPEFLTYFNYEAQQDKSGLPNDRFSAERPEGSISTLTIQRTEQRDSAMYRCASRGDSYSPLHFGNGTRLTVT.

This chain links TRBV10-3 with TRBJ2-7; perhaps TRBD1 as D (5 bases). Germline V gene lookup returns CDR1 ENHRY and CDR2 SYGVKD. V lost 4 bases to trimming and J lost 2 bases, with 12 bases between them. CDR3 length: 14 residues. The CDR3 reads CAISVRTNTYEQYF. The CDR3 DNA follows: TGTGCCATCAGTGTCCGGACAAATACCTACGAGCAGTACTTC.